The clone carrying this TCR beta chain came up many times. This specimen belongs to a study of T cells in Graves' hyperthyroidism and ophthalmopathy. Uncontrolled infection, other autoimmune disease, pregnancy or lactation led to exclusion. Using RNA transcripts as the source, TCR beta CDR3 regions were amplified. HTBI primers were employed in a first-round RT-PCR of the TCR CDR3. Each CDR3 protein gets one entry after TCRdb re-called the multiplex PCR reads with MiXCR. The table shows 550,000 to 600,000 distinct CDR3 sequences, with over 15% occurring only once. Germline lookup yields CDR1 SGHVS and CDR2 FNYEAQ. The ends were cut back, 5 bases at V and 8 bases at J, with 22 bases in the middle. This CDR3 has 17 amino acids.

The sample was blood. The TCR was taken from a woman aged 18-35 years with Graves' hyperthyroidism. V usage is TRBV7-6 and J usage is TRBJ1-6; D gene ambiguous. The CDR3 spells CASSLEPPAFHDSPLHF. In DNA, the CDR3 is TGTGCCAGCAGCCTCGAACCCCCGGCCTTCCATGATTCACCCCTCCACTTT.